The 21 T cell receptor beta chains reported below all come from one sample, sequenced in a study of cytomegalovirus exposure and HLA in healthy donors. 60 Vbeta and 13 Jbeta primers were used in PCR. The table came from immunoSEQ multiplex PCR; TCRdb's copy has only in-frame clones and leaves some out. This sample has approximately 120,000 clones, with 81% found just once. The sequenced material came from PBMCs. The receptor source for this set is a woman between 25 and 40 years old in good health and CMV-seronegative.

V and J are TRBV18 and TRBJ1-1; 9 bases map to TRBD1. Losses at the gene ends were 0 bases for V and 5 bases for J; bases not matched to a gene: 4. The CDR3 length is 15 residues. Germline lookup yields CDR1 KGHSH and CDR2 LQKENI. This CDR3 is CASSPPTGGKTEAFF. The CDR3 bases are TGTGCCAGCTCACCACCTACAGGGGGCAAAACTGAAGCTTTCTTT.

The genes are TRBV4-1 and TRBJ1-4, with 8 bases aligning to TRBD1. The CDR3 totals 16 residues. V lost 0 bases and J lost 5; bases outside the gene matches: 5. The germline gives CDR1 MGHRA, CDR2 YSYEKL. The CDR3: CASSQERTGRNEKLFF. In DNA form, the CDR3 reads TGCGCCAGCAGCCAAGAACGGACAGGGCGAAATGAAAAACTGTTTTTT.

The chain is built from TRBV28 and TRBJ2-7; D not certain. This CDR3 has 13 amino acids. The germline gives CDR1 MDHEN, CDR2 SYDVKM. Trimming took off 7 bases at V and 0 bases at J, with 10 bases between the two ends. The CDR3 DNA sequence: TGTGCCAGCATAGAGGCGAGCTCCTACGAGCAGTACTTC. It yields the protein CASIEASSYEQYF.

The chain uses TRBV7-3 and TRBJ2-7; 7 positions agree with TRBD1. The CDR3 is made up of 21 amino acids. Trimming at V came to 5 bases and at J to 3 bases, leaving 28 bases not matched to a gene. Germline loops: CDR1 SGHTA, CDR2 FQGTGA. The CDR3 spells CASSLRSEGDSELPDHYEQYF. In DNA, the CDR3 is TGTGCCAGCAGCCTGCGATCCGAGGGGGACAGTGAACTCCCCGACCACTACGAGCAGTACTTC.

For the CDR3, the DNA is TGTGCCAGCAGCTTCCAAGGGCCGACAGGGAACTATGGCTACACCTTC. It specifies CASSFQGPTGNYGYTF. This chain connects TRBV7-9 to TRBJ1-2, with TRBD1 identical over 7 bases. Germline V gene lookup returns CDR1 SEHNR and CDR2 FQNEAQ (reference sequence). CDR3 size: 16 residues. The ends lost 3 bases at V and 2 bases at J; junction bases unmatched: 9.

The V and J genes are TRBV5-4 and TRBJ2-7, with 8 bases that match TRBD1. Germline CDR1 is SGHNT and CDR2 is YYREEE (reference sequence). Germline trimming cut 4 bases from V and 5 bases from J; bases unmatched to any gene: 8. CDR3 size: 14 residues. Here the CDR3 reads CASSNGQGLNEQYF. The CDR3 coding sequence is TGTGCCAGCAGCAACGGACAGGGTCTCAACGAGCAGTACTTC.

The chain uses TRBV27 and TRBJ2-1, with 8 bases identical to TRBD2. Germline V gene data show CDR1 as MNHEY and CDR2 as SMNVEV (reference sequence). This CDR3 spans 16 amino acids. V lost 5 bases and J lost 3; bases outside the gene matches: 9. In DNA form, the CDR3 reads TGTGCCAGCAGTCCGTTGGCTAGCGGGTACTACAATGAGCAGTTCTTC. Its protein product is CASSPLASGYYNEQFF.

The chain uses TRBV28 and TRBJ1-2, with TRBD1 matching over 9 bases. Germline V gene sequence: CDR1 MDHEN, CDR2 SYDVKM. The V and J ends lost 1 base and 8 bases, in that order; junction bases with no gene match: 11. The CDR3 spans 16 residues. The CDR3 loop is CASSLLNGDRDTGYTF. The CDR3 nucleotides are TGTGCCAGCAGTTTATTAAACGGGGACAGGGACACCGGCTACACCTTC.

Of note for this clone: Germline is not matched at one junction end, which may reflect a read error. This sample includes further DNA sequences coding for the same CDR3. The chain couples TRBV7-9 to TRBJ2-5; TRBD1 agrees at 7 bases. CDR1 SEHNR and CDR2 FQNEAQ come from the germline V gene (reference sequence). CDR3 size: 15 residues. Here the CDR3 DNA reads TGCGCCAGCAGCTTAGATGGGACAGCCCAAGAGACCCAGTACTTC. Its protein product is CASSLDGTAQETQYF.

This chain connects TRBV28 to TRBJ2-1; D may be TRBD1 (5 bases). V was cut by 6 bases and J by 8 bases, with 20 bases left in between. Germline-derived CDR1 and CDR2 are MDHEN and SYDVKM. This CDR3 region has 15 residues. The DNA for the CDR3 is TGTGCCAGCAGCACCATTTCCCCCAGGGCGGATGAGCAGTTCTTC. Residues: CASSTISPRADEQFF.

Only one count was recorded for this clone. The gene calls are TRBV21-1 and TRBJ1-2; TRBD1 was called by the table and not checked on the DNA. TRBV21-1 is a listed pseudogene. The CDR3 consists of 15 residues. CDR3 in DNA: TGTGCCAGCAGCAAGAGAGGGACAGATAGCTATGGCTACACCTTC. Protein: CASSKRGTDSYGYTF.

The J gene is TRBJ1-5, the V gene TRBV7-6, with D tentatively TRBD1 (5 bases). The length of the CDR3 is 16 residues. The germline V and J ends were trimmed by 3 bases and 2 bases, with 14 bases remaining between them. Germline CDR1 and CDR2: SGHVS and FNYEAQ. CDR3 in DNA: TGTGCCAGCAGCTTGACAGCCTGGGATGGCAATCAGCCCCAGCATTTT. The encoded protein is CASSLTAWDGNQPQHF.

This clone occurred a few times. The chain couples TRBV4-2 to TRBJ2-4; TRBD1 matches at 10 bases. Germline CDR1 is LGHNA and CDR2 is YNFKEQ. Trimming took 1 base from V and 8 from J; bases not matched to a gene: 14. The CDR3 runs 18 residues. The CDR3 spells CASSQAVRTPGQGHIQYF. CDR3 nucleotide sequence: TGTGCCAGCAGCCAAGCCGTGCGGACTCCGGGACAGGGGCACATTCAGTACTTC.

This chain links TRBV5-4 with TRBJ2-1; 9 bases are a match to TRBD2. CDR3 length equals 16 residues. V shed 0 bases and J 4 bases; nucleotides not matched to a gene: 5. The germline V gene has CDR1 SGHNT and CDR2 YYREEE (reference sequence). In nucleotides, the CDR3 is TGTGCCAGCAGCTTGGTGGTTAGCGGGAGATACAATGAGCAGTTCTTC. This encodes CASSLVVSGRYNEQFF.

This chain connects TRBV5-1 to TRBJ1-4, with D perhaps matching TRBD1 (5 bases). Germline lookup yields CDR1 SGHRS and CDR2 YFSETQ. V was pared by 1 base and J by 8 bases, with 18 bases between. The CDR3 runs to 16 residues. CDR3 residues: CASSLTGLGSSEKLFF. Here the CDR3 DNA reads TGCGCCAGCAGCTTGACAGGATTAGGTTCGTCGGAAAAACTGTTTTTT. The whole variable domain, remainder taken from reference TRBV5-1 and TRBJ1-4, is KAGVTQTPRYLIKTRGQQVTLSCSPISGHRSVSWYQQTPGQGLQFLFEYFSETQRNKGNFPGRFSGRQFSNSRSEMNVSTLELGDSALYLCASSLTGLGSSEKLFFGSGTQLSVL.

The CDR3 nucleotides are TGCGCCAGCAGCTTAAGTACTAGCGGGAGATTATTGGAGCAGTTCTTC. Translated: CASSLSTSGRLLEQFF. V gene TRBV4-1 combines with J gene TRBJ2-1; TRBD2 aligns across 11 bases. The CDR3 loop spans 16 amino acids. With V trimmed by 5 bases and J by 10 bases, 13 bases remained unmatched. CDR1 and CDR2 from the germline V gene are MGHRA and YSYEKL.

As DNA, the CDR3 is TGCGCCGGGACCCTCCCCTTGGCCGGGGGTTTGGAGACCCAGTACTTC. This sequence encodes CAGTLPLAGGLETQYF. The chain recombines TRBV5-1 with TRBJ2-5, with D possibly TRBD2 on 6 matching bases. The ends were cut back, 10 bases at V and 5 bases at J, with 27 bases in the middle. The CDR3 has 16 residues. CDR1 SGHRS and CDR2 YFSETQ come from the germline V gene.

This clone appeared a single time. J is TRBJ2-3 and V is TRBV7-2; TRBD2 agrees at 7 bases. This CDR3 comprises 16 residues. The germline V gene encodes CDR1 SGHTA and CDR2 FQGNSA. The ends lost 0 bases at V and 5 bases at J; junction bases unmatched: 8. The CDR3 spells CASSLARGGGRDTQYF. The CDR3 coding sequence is TGTGCCAGCAGCTTAGCCCGCGGGGGAGGGAGAGATACGCAGTATTTT.

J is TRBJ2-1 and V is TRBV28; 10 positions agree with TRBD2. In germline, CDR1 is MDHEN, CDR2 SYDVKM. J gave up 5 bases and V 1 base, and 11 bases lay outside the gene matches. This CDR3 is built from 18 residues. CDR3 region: CASSLFEASGSFDNEQFF. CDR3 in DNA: TGTGCCAGCAGTTTATTTGAGGCTAGCGGGAGTTTCGACAATGAGCAGTTCTTC.

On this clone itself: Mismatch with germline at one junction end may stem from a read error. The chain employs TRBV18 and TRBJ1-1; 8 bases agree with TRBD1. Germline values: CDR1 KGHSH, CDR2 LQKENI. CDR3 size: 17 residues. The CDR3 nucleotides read TGTACCAGCTCACGGACAGGGTCGGTTCTACAAAGCACTGAAGCTTTCTTT. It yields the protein CTSSRTGSVLQSTEAFF.

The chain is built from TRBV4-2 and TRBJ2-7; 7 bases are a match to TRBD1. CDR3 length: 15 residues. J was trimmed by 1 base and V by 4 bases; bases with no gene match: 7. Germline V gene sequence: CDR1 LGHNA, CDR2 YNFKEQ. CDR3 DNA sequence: TGTGCCAGCAGCCGCGACAGGGCGACATCCTACGAGCAGTACTTC. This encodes CASSRDRATSYEQYF.